This TCR beta chain was retrieved from a study of blood T cells in healthy people across ages. Background on the study: Using template switching, researchers captured about one barcoded beta molecule for each two T cells.

A J-beta primer mix and a sample-barcoded 5' primer were used in a second PCR of about 7 to 12 cycles. Each TCR beta cDNA got a 12-nucleotide random molecular identifier. TCRdb reprocessed the 5' RACE reads via MiXCR and lists one record per CDR3 protein. The repertoire holds 1.5 million to 2 million distinct CDR3 sequences, with approximately 39% as singletons. Trimming cost V 0 bases and J 4 bases; bases outside gene matches: 3. This CDR3 has 15 amino acids. Germline CDR1 is DFQATT and CDR2 is SNEGSKA (reference sequence). Each donor supplied approximately 10 milliliters of peripheral blood. Whole-study findings and limits: Strong correlation was found linking TCR beta diversity to naive T cell percentage.

This clonotype has a handful of counts. Its specificity is unknown. The receptor comes from a human donor in good health. The sequenced sample was blood. The chain links TRBV20-1 to TRBJ2-1, with 10 bases lining up with TRBD2. The CDR3 DNA is TGCAGTGCTAGAGATAGGACTAGCGGTTACAATGAGCAGTTCTTC. It encodes CSARDRTSGYNEQFF.